This T cell receptor beta chain comes out of a study of spatial heterogeneity in lung cancer. As to time point: sample taken at primary tumor resection. TCRdb re-analysed the 5' RACE reads in MiXCR, keeping a single row per CDR3 protein. Altogether about 22,000 distinct CDR3 sequences are present, approximately 5.8% being singletons, with the ten largest covering less than 45%. This clonotype occurred many times. From germline, CDR1 is MNHEY and CDR2 SMNVEV (reference sequence). The CDR3 has 18 residues. Deletions cut 6 bases from V and 2 bases from J, with 20 bases between. This material consisted of PBMCs, taken at surgery. The TCR was taken from a male donor with early-stage non-small cell lung cancer. The V gene is TRBV27, the J gene TRBJ2-6; tentatively, D is TRBD1 or TRBD2 (5 bases each). CDR3 protein: CASSTDSGRRAGANVLTF. The CDR3 coding sequence is TGTGCCAGCAGCACGGACTCAGGGCGCCGAGCTGGGGCCAACGTCCTGACTTTC.